This paragraph covers one T cell receptor beta chain sequence. Antigen: not known. Compared with germline, one end of the junction differs, possibly owing to a read error. The record originates from a study of cytotoxic CD8 clonotypes in ibrutinib-treated CLL. Per germline, CDR1 SGDLS and CDR2 YYNGEE. The CDR3 is made up of 18 amino acids. Assay used: immunoSEQ multiplex PCR; TCRdb lists only in-frame clones, some missing. The sample holds roughly 300,000 clones, 70% to 80% seen once. Libraries of TCR beta were made from 1.5 to 2.5 micrograms of genomic DNA that came from cryopreserved PBMCs. Findings and limits, study-wide: Clonality measured at baseline exceeded age-matched healthy donors, tracking circulating CD8+ T-cell counts. Elevated clonality accompanied ibrutinib response, with a return toward baseline values at progression. A difference in sampling times existed between sustained-remission and progressing patients.

Sequencing was performed on PBMCs, taken at disease progression, from a patient treated with ibrutinib. The chain is built from TRBV9 and TRBJ2-5; D tentatively reads TRBD1 or TRBD2 (5 bases each). This receptor was taken from a human donor with chronic lymphocytic leukemia. The chain's CDR3 is CASTVPPGRLGIAETQYF. CDR3 bases: TGTGCCAGCACCGTACCGCCGGGGCGTTTGGGGATAGCAGAGACCCAGTACTTC.